The 32 T cell receptor beta chains in this list originate from one sample, sequenced in a study of blood T cell repertoires in COVID-19. The repertoire was sequenced with immunoSEQ multiplex PCR; TCRdb's copy has only in-frame clones and lacks some. The sample lists over 25,000 clones; around nine tenths were seen once. Sample: peripheral blood. The source is a man aged 65 to 79 with acute or convalescent COVID-19.

The chain combines TRBV3-1 (or the pseudogene TRBV3-2) with TRBJ2-1; no clear D. This CDR3 has 18 residues. The ends were cut back, 2 bases at V and 0 bases at J, with 17 bases in the middle. Germline lookup yields CDR1 LGHDT and CDR2 YNNKEL (reference sequence). The CDR3 region has the DNA TGTGCCAGCAGCCAACCTTCCTCGTGGGCCGTCTCCTACAATGAGCAGTTCTTC. Protein product: CASSQPSSWAVSYNEQFF.

The CDR3 region is CASTPPPSGSRNEQFF. CDR3 bases: TGTGCCAGCACCCCACCACCCAGCGGGAGTCGGAATGAGCAGTTCTTC. The chain is built from TRBV2 and TRBJ2-1; 8 nucleotides agree with TRBD2. This CDR3 region has 16 residues. The V gene's germline CDR1 is SNHLY and CDR2 FYNNEI. The V and J ends lost 7 bases and 7 bases, in that order; junction bases with no gene match: 15.

V and J are TRBV7-9 and TRBJ1-5; 8 nucleotides line up with TRBD1. Unmatched junction bases numbered 10, after V lost 5 bases and J lost 7 bases. Germline V gene lookup returns CDR1 SEHNR and CDR2 FQNEAQ (reference sequence). The CDR3 consists of 15 residues. This chain's CDR3 is CASSTGTGGEQPQHF. CDR3 nucleotides: TGTGCCAGCAGCACCGGGACAGGAGGAGAACAGCCCCAGCATTTT.

This chain connects TRBV9 to TRBJ1-1; maybe TRBD1 (5 bases). Germline V gene sequence: CDR1 SGDLS, CDR2 YYNGEE. Trimming removed 0 bases from V and 4 bases from J, with 13 bases in between. The CDR3 is 15 amino acids. CDR3 sequence (DNA): TGTGCCAGCAGCGTAGGTGAGGGGAGGCGCACTGAAGCTTTCTTT. Translating it yields CASSVGEGRRTEAFF.

The CDR3: CASSRTTGVSGWTEAFF. CDR3 bases: TGTGCCAGTAGTAGAACGACAGGGGTCTCGGGTTGGACTGAAGCTTTCTTT. The rearrangement joins TRBV19 to TRBJ1-1; 8 bases line up with TRBD1. The CDR3 runs to 17 residues. Germline loops: CDR1 LNHDA, CDR2 SQIVND (reference sequence). Unmatched junction bases numbered 15, after V lost 4 bases and J lost 5 bases.

The J gene is TRBJ2-1, the V gene TRBV6-5, with 11 bases matching TRBD1. The J segment lost 6 bases and the V segment lost 0 bases, leaving 1 base of the junction unmatched. The CDR3 runs 15 residues. Germline V lookup: CDR1 MNHEY, CDR2 SVGAGI. As DNA, the CDR3 is TGTGCCAGCAGTTACTCCGGGACAGGGGGCAATGAGCAGTTCTTC. The encoded protein is CASSYSGTGGNEQFF.

This sequence joins TRBV6-5 and TRBJ1-2; D not resolved. Germline V gene sequence: CDR1 MNHEY, CDR2 SVGAGI. Trimming stripped 4 bases from V and 13 bases from J, with 19 bases between. The length of the CDR3 is 13 residues. The CDR3 sequence: CASSSQSYGVFTF. The DNA of the CDR3 is TGTGCCAGCAGTTCTCAAAGCTATGGAGTTTTCACCTTC.

The chain combines TRBV29-1 with TRBJ2-3; TRBD2 might be the D (6 bases). Germline loops: CDR1 SQVTM, CDR2 ANQGSEA. The V gene lost 4 bases and the J gene lost 2 bases, with 16 bases spanning the gap. The CDR3 is made up of 15 amino acids. The chain's CDR3 is CSVGGARTPTDTQYF. The DNA of the CDR3 is TGCAGCGTTGGCGGGGCCCGGACCCCCACAGATACGCAGTATTTT.

The chain couples TRBV7-6 to TRBJ1-3; D is undetermined. The germline V and J ends were trimmed by 2 bases and 4 bases, with 9 bases remaining between them. CDR3 size: 14 residues. CDR1 is SGHVS, CDR2 FNYEAQ, per germline. The CDR3 sequence is CASSLSFYGNTIYF. The CDR3 DNA reads as TGTGCCAGCAGCTTAAGCTTCTACGGAAACACCATATATTTT.

This clone has more than one count but fewer than ten. This chain links TRBV27 with TRBJ1-1; D is perhaps TRBD1 (5 bases). Germline V lookup: CDR1 MNHEY, CDR2 SMNVEV (reference sequence). CDR3 length equals 13 residues. The V gene lost 8 bases and the J gene lost 4 bases, with 14 bases spanning the gap. This CDR3 reads CASQGGVSTEAFF. CDR3 in DNA: TGTGCCAGCCAGGGAGGGGTGAGCACTGAAGCTTTCTTT.

The chain uses TRBV14 and TRBJ2-1, with D maybe TRBD2 (6 bases). CDR3 length: 14 amino acids. Trimming took off 4 bases at V and 9 bases at J, with 16 bases between the two ends. Germline assignment: CDR1 SGHDN and CDR2 FVKESK. DNA for the CDR3: TGTGCCAGCAGCCCGCGGAGGGGAGGAGGTGAGCAGTTCTTC. Residues: CASSPRRGGGEQFF.

The chain carries TRBV6-2 or TRBV6-3 and TRBJ2-7; tentative D call: TRBD2 (6 bases). Germline CDR1 is MNHEY and CDR2 is SVGEGT. The CDR3 loop spans 15 amino acids. V dropped 6 bases and J dropped 7 bases, with 22 bases sitting between them. CDR3 sequence (DNA): TGTGCCAGCAGCCAACTCAGGACGGGGGTGGGTGAGCAGTACTTC. The encoded protein is CASSQLRTGVGEQYF.

The chain is built from TRBV6-5 and TRBJ2-7, with a tentative D call TRBD1 (6 bases). CDR1 MNHEY and CDR2 SVGAGI come from the germline V gene. The CDR3 runs to 12 residues. Trimming removed 7 bases from V and 7 bases from J, with 14 bases in between. The CDR3 nucleotides are TGTGCCAGCACGCGGACAGCAGGGGAGCAGTACTTC. Its protein is CASTRTAGEQYF.

The chain joins TRBV5-1 to TRBJ2-1; 8 positions agree with TRBD1. The germline V gene encodes CDR1 SGHRS and CDR2 YFSETQ. This CDR3 region has 16 residues. Trimming at V came to 4 bases and at J to 3 bases, leaving 9 bases not matched to a gene. This CDR3 reads CASSPRVGQVYNEQFF. The CDR3 coding sequence is TGCGCCAGCAGCCCCCGGGTGGGACAGGTCTACAATGAGCAGTTCTTC.

The genes are TRBV28 and TRBJ2-4; D might be TRBD2 (6 bases). The CDR3 length is 17 residues. Germline assignment: CDR1 MDHEN and CDR2 SYDVKM. Trimming shortened V by 2 bases and J by 7 bases, and 21 bases separated the two germline ends. CDR3 DNA: TGTGCCAGCAGTTTACTCGGCGGGGTGGGGCTTAGCAACATTCAGTACTTC. It encodes CASSLLGGVGLSNIQYF. The full variable domain, its missing parts supplied by reference TRBV28 and TRBJ2-4, is DVKVTQSSRYLVKRTGEKVFLECVQDMDHENMFWYRQDPGLGLRLIYFSYDVKMKEKGDIPEGYSVSREKKERFSLILESASTNQTSMYLCASSLLGGVGLSNIQYFGAGTRLSVL.

This sequence joins TRBV19 and TRBJ2-3; no clear D gene. The V end was cut by 3 bases, the J end by 0 bases, with 7 bases between. CDR3 size: 14 residues. Germline CDR1 and CDR2: LNHDA and SQIVND (reference sequence). CDR3: CASSIMASTDTQYF. CDR3 DNA: TGTGCCAGTAGTATTATGGCTAGCACAGATACGCAGTATTTT. The entire variable domain, with the rest obtained from reference TRBV19 and TRBJ2-3, is as follows: DGGITQSPKYLFRKEGQNVTLSCEQNLNHDAMYWYRQDPGQGLRLIYYSQIVNDFQKGDIAEGYSVSREKKESFPLTVTSAQKNPTAFYLCASSIMASTDTQYFGPGTRLTVL.

The chain combines TRBV7-9 with TRBJ1-4; 8 positions match TRBD1. The CDR3 runs 16 residues. The ends lost 5 bases at V and 0 bases at J; junction bases unmatched: 5. Germline V lookup: CDR1 SEHNR, CDR2 FQNEAQ (reference sequence). CDR3 protein: CASSDDRGSTNEKLFF. The CDR3, as DNA: TGTGCCAGCAGCGACGACAGGGGATCAACTAATGAAAAACTGTTTTTT.

The V call is TRBV2, the J call TRBJ2-1, with 8 bases matching TRBD2. V gave up 11 bases and J gave up 7 bases; unmatched junction bases: 19. CDR1 SNHLY and CDR2 FYNNEI come from the germline V gene. This CDR3 has 16 amino acids. CDR3 loop: CAGTPPPSGSRNEQFF. The CDR3 DNA follows: TGTGCCGGCACCCCACCACCCAGCGGGAGTCGGAATGAGCAGTTCTTC. The variable domain in full, completed from reference TRBV2 and TRBJ2-1, reads EPEVTQTPSHQVTQMGQEVILRCVPISNHLYFYWYRQILGQKVEFLVSFYNNEISEKSEIFDDQFSVERPDGSNFTLKIRSTKLEDSAMYFCAGTPPPSGSRNEQFFGPGTRLTVL.

This sequence joins TRBV12-3 or TRBV12-4 and TRBJ2-7, with TRBD1 matching over 8 bases. The CDR3 runs to 13 residues. The ends lost 6 bases at V and 2 bases at J; junction bases unmatched: 3. This CDR3 reads CASRLGQAYEQYF. In DNA form, the CDR3 reads TGTGCCAGCAGATTGGGACAGGCCTACGAGCAGTACTTC.

The rearrangement links TRBV5-4 to TRBJ1-1, with D possibly being TRBD1 (5 bases). There are 17 residues in the CDR3. The V end lost 0 bases, the J end lost 4 bases, and 19 bases lay between the germline ends. Germline V CDR1 and CDR2: SGHNT, YYREEE (reference sequence). The CDR3, as DNA: TGTGCCAGCAGCTTGGAACCGGACCGGGGGGTCAGCACTGAAGCTTTCTTT. Translation: CASSLEPDRGVSTEAFF.

The genes are TRBV6-1 and TRBJ1-1; 7 nucleotides match TRBD1. The CDR3 is 14 amino acids. CDR1 and CDR2 (germline): MNHNS, SASEGT. After removal of 0 bases from V and 4 bases from J, the junction contained 2 bases not matched to a gene. The CDR3 region is CASSEATGVTEAFF. CDR3 bases: TGTGCCAGCAGTGAAGCTACAGGGGTCACTGAAGCTTTCTTT.

This rearrangement joins TRBV9 to TRBJ1-2; 11 nucleotides match TRBD1. Trimming cost V 1 base and J 2 bases; bases outside gene matches: 1. The CDR3 extends over 15 amino acids. Germline CDR1 SGDLS, CDR2 YYNGEE. The DNA of the CDR3 is TGTGCCAGCAGCGTACGGGACAGGGGGAACTATGGCTACACCTTC. Translated, it gives CASSVRDRGNYGYTF.

This clone has a single count. The rearrangement uses TRBV15 and TRBJ1-5; 8 bases line up with TRBD1. Germline-derived CDR1 and CDR2 are LNHNV and YYDKDF (reference sequence). J lost 6 bases, V lost 1 base, and 8 bases had no gene match. CDR3 length equals 16 residues. The CDR3 coding sequence is TGTGCCACCAGCAGAGGTAGACAGGGGATGGGTCAGCCCCAGCATTTT. The encoded protein is CATSRGRQGMGQPQHF.

This clone was counted only a few times. The chain uses TRBV6-2 or TRBV6-3 and TRBJ1-2, with D possibly matching TRBD1 (5 bases). The CDR3 covers 12 residues. Trimming removed 5 bases from V and 8 bases from J, with 12 bases in between. Germline V lookup: CDR1 MNHEY, CDR2 SVGEGT. The CDR3: CASSPSRVGYTF. The CDR3 DNA reads TGTGCCAGCAGTCCCTCCAGGGTCGGCTACACCTTC.

The V gene is TRBV4-3, the J gene TRBJ2-7, with D uncertain. V was trimmed by 0 bases and J by 3 bases, leaving 6 bases between them. CDR1 and CDR2 (germline): LGHNA, YSLEER. The CDR3 has 13 residues. CDR3: CASSQERFYEQYF. DNA of the CDR3: TGCGCCAGCAGCCAAGAGAGATTCTACGAGCAGTACTTC.

The V gene is TRBV1, the J gene TRBJ2-7; TRBD2 is taken as the D call from the table, unchecked against the DNA. TRBV1 is a pseudogene locus. This CDR3 comprises 11 residues. CDR3 sequence: CTSSQAREQYF. CDR3 in DNA: TGCACCAGCAGCCAAGCCCGCGAGCAGTACTTC.

The V gene is TRBV27, the J gene TRBJ1-5, with 7 bases that match TRBD1. V trimming: 5 bases; J trimming: 6 bases; junction bases outside the gene matches: 19. The CDR3 contains 18 residues. CDR1 and CDR2 (germline): MNHEY, SMNVEV (reference sequence). CDR3 nucleotide sequence: TGTGCCAGCAGTCCCTATGGCGACAGGGCCAGGAGGGGTCAGCCCCAGCATTTT. This translates into CASSPYGDRARRGQPQHF.

The rearrangement links TRBV2 to TRBJ2-2, with D perhaps matching TRBD2 (6 bases). This CDR3 region has 14 residues. The germline V and J ends were trimmed by 7 bases and 7 bases, with 16 bases remaining between them. From germline, CDR1 is SNHLY and CDR2 FYNNEI. As DNA, the CDR3 is TGTGCCAGCACGCGGGGCAGTAGCTTCGGGGAGCTGTTTTTT. Translating gives CASTRGSSFGELFF.

The chain carries TRBV18 and TRBJ1-5; TRBD1 is a possible D gene (5 bases). The CDR3 sequence is 15 residues long. Per germline, CDR1 KGHSH and CDR2 LQKENI. V was cut by 6 bases and J by 5 bases, with 17 bases left in between. CDR3 protein: CASSPTGISDQPQHF. The CDR3 region has the DNA TGTGCCAGCTCTCCAACAGGTATTTCGGATCAGCCCCAGCATTTT.

CDR3: CASSSGLAKYNEQFF. The DNA for the CDR3 is TGTGCCAGCAGCTCGGGACTAGCGAAGTACAATGAGCAGTTCTTC. This chain connects TRBV11-1 to TRBJ2-1, with 10 bases matching TRBD2. The V segment lost 4 bases and the J segment 4 bases; nucleotides outside the gene matches: 4. The length of the CDR3 is 15 residues. The germline CDR1 and CDR2 sequences are SGHAT and FQDESV (reference sequence).

The chain carries TRBV5-4 and TRBJ1-6, with D perhaps matching TRBD1 (5 bases). CDR1 SGHNT and CDR2 YYREEE come from the germline V gene (reference sequence). The CDR3 spans 17 residues. Trimming took 4 bases from V and 2 from J, leaving 16 bases between them. The chain's CDR3 is CASSPGAAPPYNSPLHF. CDR3 coding DNA: TGTGCCAGCAGCCCTGGGGCAGCCCCCCCCTATAATTCACCCCTCCACTTT. The full variable domain, its missing parts supplied by reference TRBV5-4 and TRBJ1-6, is ETGVTQSPTHLIKTRGQQVTLRCSSQSGHNTVSWYQQALGQGPQFIFQYYREEENGRGNFPPRFSGLQFPNYSSELNVNALELDDSALYLCASSPGAAPPYNSPLHFGNGTRLTVT.

This clone is judged medium-sized. The chain recombines TRBV27 with TRBJ1-5; no clear D. The germline V gene encodes CDR1 MNHEY and CDR2 SMNVEV (reference sequence). Trimming left V 2 bases short and J 1 base short, with 6 bases between. This CDR3 contains 14 residues. The CDR3, as DNA: TGTGCCAGCAGTTTAACGGAGAGCAATCAGCCCCAGCATTTT. The encoded protein is CASSLTESNQPQHF.